Included here is one T cell receptor (beta chain) sequence, with context. This entry belongs to a study of blood T cell repertoires in COVID-19. The overall study: From the United States, Italy and Spain came samples of acute and convalescent COVID-19. Sample material is recorded as cDNA or gDNA derived from T cells, B-cell-depleted T cells, or PBMCs.

Authors' analysis steps: Estimates of nucleated cell counts were drawn from the amplification of reference gene primers. Profiled with immunoSEQ multiplex PCR; TCRdb holds only in-frame clones, not every one. V and J calls and clone size follow that table, whereas D and trimming were derived from the DNA. This sample carries fewer than 350,000 clones, 86% of them seen once, and the ten largest clones take about an eighth. V lost 3 bases and J lost 1, with 9 bases in between. This CDR3 is built from 14 residues. Germline V gives CDR1 SEHNR, CDR2 FQNEAQ (reference sequence). V is TRBV7-9 and J is TRBJ1-1, with unresolved D. Specimen: peripheral blood. This clonotype was sampled from a woman in her seventies with COVID-19, enrolled during active disease. The CDR3 spells CASSLRLQNTEAFF. The CDR3 nucleotides read TGTGCCAGCAGCTTGAGACTCCAGAACACTGAAGCTTTCTTT.